This paragraph covers one T cell receptor (beta chain) sequence. Its antigen remains unidentified. At one end the junction does not follow the germline gene, possibly because of a read error. From germline, CDR1 is LNHDA and CDR2 SQIVND (reference sequence). This CDR3 is 15 amino acids long. The entry originates in a study of T-cell reconstitution after alpha-beta-depleted transplantation in children. Unique molecular identifiers were built into the TCRbeta library. TCRdb itself ran the PCR reads through MiXCR, one entry per CDR3 protein. The table records approximately 980,000 distinct CDR3 sequences, under 30% of them present only once. Study-level points and caveats: Several hundred graft clones that had expanded were reportedly the source of alpha-beta T cells about two months after transplant.

The V call is TRBV19, the J call TRBJ2-2, with D maybe TRBD1 (6 bases). This TCR came from a boy under two years old who had a stem cell transplant for SCID, so the T cells may come from the graft donor. Sequencing used PBMCs, mostly from graft donor cells, obtained 360 days after TCRalphabeta/CD19-depleted stem cell transplant. CDR3 sequence: CASRMQGSGTGELFF. The CDR3 DNA reads as TGTGCCAGTCGTATGCAGGGGAGCGGCACCGGGGAGCTGTTTTTT. Full variable domain (rest looked up from reference TRBV19 and TRBJ2-2): DGGITQSPKYLFRKEGQNVTLSCEQNLNHDAMYWYRQDPGQGLRLIYYSQIVNDFQKGDIAEGYSVSREKKESFPLTVTSAQKNPTAFYLCASRMQGSGTGELFFGEGSRLTVL.